Below, 5 T cell receptor beta chains from the same sample are listed, as sequenced in a study of blood T cell repertoires in COVID-19. Method: immunoSEQ multiplex PCR; TCRdb's copy keeps in-frame clones and lacks some. The table lists fewer than 100,000 clones, almost 85% of them singletons, with more than 9.5% in the top ten. Material for sequencing was peripheral blood. These receptors were taken from a man in his fifties or sixties with acute or convalescent COVID-19.

The chain is built from TRBV7-9 and TRBJ1-2; possible D gene TRBD1, 6 bases. The germline gives CDR1 SEHNR, CDR2 FQNEAQ (reference sequence). This CDR3 has 15 amino acids. V lost 3 bases and J 8 bases, leaving 19 bases between the germline ends. The DNA of the CDR3 is TGTGCCAGCAGCTTGTTTGGTGCGGCCGGGACAGGCTACACCTTC. It yields the protein CASSLFGAAGTGYTF.

The J gene is TRBJ1-4, the V gene TRBV9; D ambiguous. V was shortened by 3 bases and J by 10 bases, with 10 bases between the two germline ends. The CDR3 has 12 amino acids. Germline V lookup: CDR1 SGDLS, CDR2 YYNGEE. The CDR3 coding sequence is TGTGCCAGCAGCGCCACGGGAGGAAAACTGTTTTTT. As protein: CASSATGGKLFF. Together with reference TRBV9 and TRBJ1-4, the CDR3 gives the full variable domain: DSGVTQTPKHLITATGQRVTLRCSPRSGDLSVYWYQQSLDQGLQFLIQYYNGEERAKGNILERFSAQQFPDLHSELNLSSLELGDSALYFCASSATGGKLFFGSGTQLSVL.

This chain uses TRBV6-5 with TRBJ1-1; no clear D gene. This CDR3 has 13 residues. Germline V CDR1 and CDR2: MNHEY, SVGAGI. The V end was cut by 7 bases, the J end by 1 base, with 10 bases between. CDR3 sequence: CASTSFSNTEAFF. CDR3 nucleotides: TGTGCCAGCACCTCTTTCTCGAACACTGAAGCTTTCTTT.

This chain connects TRBV3-1 (or the pseudogene TRBV3-2) to TRBJ1-5; 7 bases line up with TRBD1. The CDR3 runs to 14 residues. Trimming removed 2 bases from V and 9 bases from J; junction bases left unmatched: 7. Looked up from germline, CDR1 is LGHDT and CDR2 is YNNKEL (reference sequence). CDR3 nucleotide sequence: TGTGCCAGCAGCCAAAAGGGGGCGCGGGGGCCCCAGCATTTT. Protein: CASSQKGARGPQHF.

The chain carries TRBV5-1 and TRBJ2-2, with D possibly being TRBD2 (6 bases). CDR3 length equals 15 residues. V lost 4 bases and J 4 bases, leaving 14 bases between the germline ends. Germline V CDR1 and CDR2: SGHRS, YFSETQ. The CDR3 nucleotides are TGCGCCAGCAGCACCGTGGGGGGTACCACCGGGGAGCTGTTTTTT. It yields the protein CASSTVGGTTGELFF.